The sequence of this T cell receptor beta chain was determined in a study of shared clonotypes between healthy human individuals (dated by TCRdb to 2018 to 2020). For the study in its entirety: A couple of women and three men aged 18 to 49 years were included in the cohort. The study deeply sequenced blood TCR repertoires of about 5 healthy adults to estimate repertoire size and the extent of clonotype sharing between individuals. Per donor, leukapheresis produced somewhere between about 0.85 and 9.5 billion PBMCs. For each donor, CD4 naive and CD4 memory were each given three plates, CD8 naive was given two plates, and CD8 memory was given one plate. To increase sequencing depth and limit assay-specific biases, TCR repertoire library preparation and sequencing were carried out by different laboratories using diverse techniques. Paper-wide results and their limitations: Pairwise subsampling led to the expectation that sequencing depth would affect the degree of clonotype sharing among donors. Naive subsets generally had larger estimated clonotype richness than memory subsets did. Sampling was restricted to blood, and TCR repertoires in tissues likely differ from the TCR repertoires found in blood. The small number of donors limited the genetic and exposure-history diversity represented. Rarefaction of sorted-subset datasets indicated incomplete sequencing despite the large sequencing depth. Compared with non-shared clonotypes, clonotypes shared by all four sorted-subset donors had higher generation probabilities. Sharing across a handful of donors was observed for roughly 5.4% of naive CD4, over 3% of naive CD8, around 2.5% of memory CD4, and roughly 0.4% of memory CD8 clonotypes.

TCR CDR3 regions were amplified from genomic DNA by multiplex PCR using the deep immunoSEQ assay. For each cell subset, the extracted genomic DNA was distributed evenly across all wells of several immunoSEQ 96-well plates, and each plate served as one replicate. For sorted subsets, each replicate PCR was loaded with about 0.2 ug genomic DNA, equivalent to some 27,000 T cell genomes. The purified libraries were quantified using a Qubit 3.0 fluorometer, sized with a Bioanalyzer 2100, and then quantified again using the KAPA Library Quantification kit. Every immunoSEQ 96-well plate was sequenced on a dedicated single-read 150-cycle Illumina NextSeq 550 flow cell. On the authors' methods: Because the immunoSEQ output included only junctional sequences and no quality scores, the filtering could not be the same as the filtering used for full-length reads. To assign V/J genes and CDR3, sequences were annotated using PyIR, a Python wrapper for IgBLAST v1.9, with IMGT germline references. Reads were removed for weak V/J assignments (E-value above 1e-6), missing CDR3, stop codons, out-of-frame junctions, or ambiguous translated residues. V3J clonotypes were defined as sequences sharing the same inferred V gene, J gene, and CDR3 amino acid sequence. Percentage overlap between repertoires was computed as shared unique clonotypes divided by the size of the smaller repertoire. Repertoire richness was assessed with RTK rarefaction, the Chao1 estimator, and Recon v2.1 estimates of unobserved clonotypes. Generation probabilities were computed with OLGA for all TCRbeta clonotypes obtained by the gDNA method from a handful of donors. TCRdb's version of the immuneACCESS table is confined to in-frame rearrangements and falls short of the full clone set. An unresolved V gene accounts for under half of the shortfall where checked; the remainder is of unknown origin. V and J calls and clone size are given by that table; D and trimming were obtained from the DNA. The sample records some 2,500,000 clones, 80% to 95% of which are singletons. The ten largest account for roughly 0.36% of the sample.

Inclusive of the bounding cysteine and phenylalanine, the CDR3 is 13 residues long. The retained sequence is limited to the CDR3, 39 bases, with the frame set at the first base. CDR1 SEHNR and CDR2 FQNEAQ were looked up in the germline V gene (reference sequence). Deletion took 6 bases off V and 4 bases off J, with a span of 9 bases between the germline ends. About this clone: No antigen is known for it. No qualities accompany the bases; no much larger clone lies one base away.

Donors were healthy HIV-negative adults with no recently reported acute infections or vaccinations. Only Caucasian adults living in Nashville, Tennessee, USA were represented among the donors. CD4+ T cells were enriched through magnetic negative selection, after which naive cells were positively selected on CD45RA and the remaining negative fraction served as the memory subset. Blood was obtained by leukapheresis, after which PBMCs were separated by Ficoll-Histopaque density gradient centrifugation and cryopreserved in liquid nitrogen vapor phase. Analytical flow cytometry was used to check the purity and quantity of every magnetically sorted T cell population. From each sorted fraction, genomic DNA was isolated and quantified by UV absorbance on a Nanodrop 2000c.

The material sequenced was naive CD4+ T cells from PBMCs. The cell subset or site label on this specimen signifies: CD45RA+ positively selected. The receptor's source is a man younger than 30 in good health. Some clones in this sample may be carry-over from other donors' samples. The chain is made from TRBV7-9 and TRBJ1-4, with an unclear D gene assignment. The CDR3 protein is CASRPRSNEKLFF. The nucleotides are TGTGCCAGCAGGCCTCGGAGTAATGAAAAACTGTTTTTT.